The entry below describes one T cell receptor beta chain. The CDR3 has 16 amino acids. V trimming: 6 bases; J trimming: 2 bases; junction bases outside the gene matches: 11. CDR1 and CDR2 (germline): MDHEN, SYDVKM. Per the study methods: Quantification of nucleated cells was approximated via reference gene primer amplification. Repertoires were generated with immunoSEQ multiplex PCR, while TCRdb's copy carries only in-frame clones and drops some. V, J and clone size are those of that table, while D and trimming were read from the DNA. Here the sample spans 180,000 or so clones, about 75% being singletons. The data are from a study of blood T cell repertoires in COVID-19. Study information: The United States, Italy and Spain were the sources of the acute and convalescent COVID-19 samples. T cells, B-cell-depleted T cells, or PBMCs provided the cDNA or gDNA that served as material.

The chain joins TRBV28 to TRBJ1-1, with TRBD1 matching 8 bases. This receptor was obtained from a woman in her forties or fifties with active or convalescent COVID-19. Specimen: peripheral blood. In DNA form, the CDR3 reads TGTGCCAGCAGGTTGACGAGACAGGGGATTAACACTGAAGCTTTCTTT. It is translated as CASRLTRQGINTEAFF.